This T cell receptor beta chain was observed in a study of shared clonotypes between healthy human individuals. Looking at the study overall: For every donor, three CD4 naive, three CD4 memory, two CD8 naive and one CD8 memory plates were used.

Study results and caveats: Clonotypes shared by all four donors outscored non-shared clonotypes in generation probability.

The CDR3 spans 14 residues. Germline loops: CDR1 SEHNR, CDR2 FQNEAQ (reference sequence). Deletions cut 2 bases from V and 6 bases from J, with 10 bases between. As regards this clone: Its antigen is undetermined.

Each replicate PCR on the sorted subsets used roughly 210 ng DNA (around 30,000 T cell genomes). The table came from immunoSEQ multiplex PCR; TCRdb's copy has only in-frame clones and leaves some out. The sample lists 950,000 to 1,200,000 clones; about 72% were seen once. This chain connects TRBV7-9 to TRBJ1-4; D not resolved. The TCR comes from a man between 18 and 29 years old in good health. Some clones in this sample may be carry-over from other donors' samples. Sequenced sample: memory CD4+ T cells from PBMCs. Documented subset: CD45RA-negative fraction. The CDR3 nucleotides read TGTGCCAGCAGCTTAAGCGTTTTGGATGAAAAACTGTTTTTT. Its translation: CASSLSVLDEKLFF.